One sample yielded the 2 T cell receptor beta chains listed below, sequenced in a study of identical twins. TCRdb re-analysed the 5' RACE reads in MiXCR, keeping a single row per CDR3 protein. In the table there are 1.5 million to 2 million distinct CDR3 sequences, under 35% of which are singletons. Sequenced material: cord blood. Receptor source: a newborn girl in good health.

V usage is TRBV6-5 and J usage is TRBJ1-1; D is possibly TRBD1 (5 bases). V was clipped by 0 bases and J by 11 bases, with 13 bases between them. Germline loops: CDR1 MNHEY, CDR2 SVGAGI. This CDR3 contains 13 residues. CDR3 amino acids: CASSYSSAREAFF. DNA for the CDR3: TGTGCCAGCAGTTACTCGTCGGCCAGGGAGGCTTTCTTT.

The chain combines TRBV27 with TRBJ2-3; a weak D match, TRBD1 (5 bases). Trimming left V 7 bases short and J 4 bases short, with 21 bases between. This CDR3 contains 16 residues. Looked up from germline, CDR1 is MNHEY and CDR2 is SMNVEV (reference sequence). CDR3 sequence: CASNVGASDGADTQYF. The DNA for the CDR3 is TGTGCCAGCAACGTAGGGGCTTCTGATGGTGCAGATACGCAGTATTTT.